Below are 23 T cell receptor beta chains sequenced from a single sample in a study of T-cell reconstitution after alpha-beta-depleted transplantation in children. Researchers prepared the TCRbeta library using unique molecular identifiers, the study reports. TCRdb processed the PCR reads anew with MiXCR; each CDR3 protein has one entry. The data hold 330,000 or so distinct CDR3 sequences, with roughly a tenth observed a single time. Sequenced here: PBMCs, sampled before TCRalphabeta/CD19-depleted stem cell transplant. The receptors originated from a boy less than two years old with acute myeloid leukemia, due to receive a stem cell transplant.

This clonotype was counted between two and nine times. The germline gene is not matched at one end of the junction; a read error may be the cause. The V call is TRBV7-7, the J call TRBJ2-1, with D unclear. CDR3 length equals 13 residues. Germline lookup yields CDR1 SSHAT and CDR2 FNYEAQ (reference sequence). The CDR3 spells CASSFDFYNEQFF. The DNA of the CDR3 is TGTGCTAGCAGCTTTGACTTTTACAATGAGCAGTTCTTC.

This clonotype has ten or more counts. The V and J genes are TRBV19 and TRBJ2-6; TRBD1 agrees at 12 bases. The V gene's germline CDR1 is LNHDA and CDR2 SQIVND (reference sequence). The CDR3 sequence is 18 residues long. V shed 10 bases, J shed 1 base, and the junction held 11 bases outside the gene matches. CDR3 coding DNA: TGTGCCACCCGCTCGGGACAGGGGGCTATATCTGGGGCCAACGTCCTGACTTTC. Translation gives CATRSGQGAISGANVLTF.

This clonotype was counted ten times or more. Written as DNA, the CDR3 is TGCGCCAGCAGCCAAGATGGAGCGGGGAGTAATGAGCAGTTCTTC. Its protein is CASSQDGAGSNEQFF. The rearrangement links TRBV4-3 to TRBJ2-1, with TRBD2 identical over 7 bases. CDR3 size: 15 residues. Trimming removed 0 bases from V and 7 bases from J; junction bases left unmatched: 6. Germline V lookup: CDR1 LGHNA, CDR2 YSLEER.

Ten or more counts support this clonotype. The chain is built from TRBV6-2 or TRBV6-3 and TRBJ2-1; the D is unclear. Per germline, CDR1 MNHEY and CDR2 SVGEGT. The CDR3 is made up of 14 amino acids. V was cut by 6 bases and J by 0 bases, with 9 bases left in between. In nucleotides, the CDR3 is TGTGCCAGCAGGACTTTCTTCTCCTACAATGAGCAGTTCTTC. As protein: CASRTFFSYNEQFF.

About this clonotype itself: A much larger clone lies one base from this, so it may be a read error. The missing conserved phenylalanine or tryptophan at the end of this CDR3 makes a read error likely. CDR3 sequence: CSAVGQGTDTQYL. CDR3 nucleotides: TGCAGTGCTGTCGGACAGGGCACAGATACGCAGTATCTT. The rearrangement uses TRBV20-1 and TRBJ2-3; 7 bases are a match to TRBD1. Germline trimming cut 5 bases from V and 1 base from J; bases unmatched to any gene: 3. Germline-derived CDR1 and CDR2 are DFQATT and SNEGSKA (reference sequence). This CDR3 is built from 13 residues.

This clonotype was seen many times. J is TRBJ2-1 and V is TRBV11-3, with TRBD2 matching over 9 bases. This CDR3 contains 15 residues. The germline gives CDR1 SGHNT, CDR2 YENEEA. V trimming: 5 bases; J trimming: 1 base; junction bases outside the gene matches: 3. The CDR3 DNA reads TGTGCCAGCAGCCGGACTAGCGAATCCTACAATGAGCAGTTCTTC. The encoded protein is CASSRTSESYNEQFF. The full variable domain, in which reference TRBV11-3 and TRBJ2-1 provide the parts outside the CDR3, is EAGVVQSPRYKIIEKKQPVAFWCNPISGHNTLYWYLQNLGQGPELLIRYENEEAVDDSQLPKDRFSAERLKGVDSTLKIQPAELGDSAVYLCASSRTSESYNEQFFGPGTRLTVL.

This clonotype was recorded a few times. The CDR3 reads CASSKVLDRLRGLVWKNTEAFF. CDR3 in DNA: TGTGCCAGCAGCAAGGTATTGGACAGGTTACGGGGGCTGGTTTGGAAGAACACTGAAGCTTTCTTT. The chain uses TRBV21-1 and TRBJ1-1; TRBD1 was called by the table and not checked on the DNA. TRBV21-1 is a known pseudogene. The CDR3 totals 22 residues.

This clonotype has a handful of counts. J is TRBJ2-6 and V is TRBV5-3, with a weak D call TRBD2 (6 bases). TRBV5-3 is classed as an ORF, of uncertain function. Between the trimmed V and J ends, which lost 1 base and 0 bases, there was a span of 14 bases. The CDR3 consists of 18 residues. The CDR3 is CARSLCGGASSGANVLTF. The CDR3 DNA follows: TGTGCCAGAAGCTTGTGTGGAGGGGCCAGCTCTGGGGCCAACGTCCTGACTTTC.

The table lists this clonotype with many counts. This chain joins TRBV29-1 and TRBJ2-7; the D gene is possibly TRBD1 (6 bases). The CDR3 loop spans 14 amino acids. Trimming took off 5 bases at V and 0 bases at J, with 14 bases between the two ends. The germline gives CDR1 SQVTM, CDR2 ANQGSEA. The CDR3: CSVHGRDNSYEQYF. In DNA form, the CDR3 reads TGCAGCGTTCACGGACGGGACAACTCCTACGAGCAGTACTTC.

At least ten counts were recorded for this clonotype. The chain recombines TRBV29-1 with TRBJ1-2, with no clear D. CDR1 is SQVTM, CDR2 ANQGSEA, per germline. V was shortened by 4 bases and J by 4 bases, with 13 bases between the two germline ends. The CDR3 contains 13 residues. The CDR3 bases are TGCAGCGTTGTGGAGGGAGACGGCTATGGCTACACCTTC. Protein sequence: CSVVEGDGYGYTF.

The chain is built from TRBV6-1 and TRBJ1-3; D remains unclear. The CDR3 is 13 amino acids. Germline assignment: CDR1 MNHNS and CDR2 SASEGT. V lost 6 bases, J lost 3 bases, and 9 bases lay in between. The CDR3 loop reads CASSPLFGNTIYF. The CDR3 coding sequence is TGTGCCAGCAGCCCCCTATTTGGAAACACCATATATTTT.

This clonotype was observed many times. This sequence joins TRBV9 and TRBJ2-7; TRBD1 agrees at 7 bases. CDR1 is SGDLS and CDR2 is YYNGEE in the germline V gene. Germline trimming cut 3 bases from V and 3 bases from J; bases unmatched to any gene: 6. This CDR3 is 14 amino acids long. The CDR3 reads CASSAGTEVYEQYF. CDR3 DNA: TGTGCCAGCAGCGCCGGGACAGAGGTCTACGAGCAGTACTTC.

This clonotype appeared once. The DNA for the CDR3 is TGTGCCAGCAGTTTGAGGACGGTCCTCTACGAGCAGTACTTC. As protein: CASSLRTVLYEQYF. V usage is TRBV28 and J usage is TRBJ2-7, with no clear D. V lost 3 bases to trimming and J lost 3 bases, with 12 bases between them. This CDR3 spans 14 amino acids. Germline CDR1 MDHEN, CDR2 SYDVKM.

Ten or more counts support this clonotype. The rearrangement links TRBV7-9 to TRBJ2-7; D possibly corresponds to TRBD2 (5 bases). The CDR3 runs to 13 residues. The V gene lost 4 bases and the J gene lost 4 bases, with 11 bases spanning the gap. Per germline, CDR1 SEHNR and CDR2 FQNEAQ (reference sequence). CDR3 sequence reads: CASSSGIEYEQYF. CDR3 in DNA: TGTGCCAGCAGCTCCGGGATCGAGTACGAGCAGTACTTC. Using reference TRBV7-9 and TRBJ2-7 for the parts outside the CDR3, the full variable domain is DTGVSQNPRHKITKRGQNVTFRCDPISEHNRLYWYRQTLGQGPEFLTYFQNEAQLEKSRLLSDRFSAERPKGSFSTLEIQRTEQGDSAMYLCASSSGIEYEQYFGPGTRLTVT.

Ten or more counts support this clonotype. V and J are TRBV5-1 and TRBJ2-2; 7 bases match TRBD1. The CDR3 has 15 amino acids. V dropped 3 bases and J dropped 7; count of bases not matched to a gene: 9. The germline V gene encodes CDR1 SGHRS and CDR2 YFSETQ. CDR3 nucleotide sequence: TGCGCCAGCAGCTCGATACAGGGGAGAGGCGGGGAGCTGTTTTTT. Translation: CASSSIQGRGGELFF.

This clonotype was counted many times. The V gene is TRBV6-5, the J gene TRBJ2-7; D might be TRBD2 (5 bases). The CDR3 has 12 residues. Germline V CDR1 and CDR2: MNHEY, SVGAGI. The germline V and J ends were trimmed by 5 bases and 4 bases, with 9 bases remaining between them. CDR3 in amino acids: CASSSRDYEQYF. The CDR3 nucleotides are TGTGCCAGCAGTAGCCGGGATTACGAGCAGTACTTC.

This clonotype was seen more than once but under ten times. V gene TRBV3-1 combines with J gene TRBJ2-3; 10 bases fit TRBD2. The CDR3 runs 18 residues. J lost 0 bases, V lost 4 bases, and 10 bases had no gene match. CDR1 LGHDT and CDR2 YNNKEL come from the germline V gene (reference sequence). For the CDR3, the DNA is TGTGCCAGCAGCCTACAATTAAAAGCGGGAGGGAGCACAGATACGCAGTATTTT. Translating gives CASSLQLKAGGSTDTQYF.

The table lists this clonotype with many counts. The genes are TRBV7-9 and TRBJ2-5; D not certain. The V gene lost 4 bases and the J gene lost 1 base, with 13 bases spanning the gap. The germline CDR1 and CDR2 sequences are SEHNR and FQNEAQ (reference sequence). The CDR3 length is 15 residues. The CDR3 loop reads CASSSGSKGQETQYF. The CDR3 DNA follows: TGTGCCAGCAGCTCCGGATCAAAAGGCCAAGAGACCCAGTACTTC.

There are a few counts of this clonotype. The V call is TRBV11-2, the J call TRBJ2-5, with 8 bases identical to TRBD1. V lost 6 bases, J lost 4 bases, and 10 bases stayed unmatched. This CDR3 is built from 15 residues. The germline V gene encodes CDR1 SGHAT and CDR2 FQNNGV. The CDR3 here is CASRTTGVWGETQYF. The CDR3 DNA reads as TGTGCCAGCAGGACGACAGGGGTTTGGGGAGAGACCCAGTACTTC.

This clonotype was seen repeatedly, ten times or more. This chain uses TRBV28 with TRBJ2-6, with unresolved D. V lost 2 bases and J lost 4, with 12 bases in between. Looked up from germline, CDR1 is MDHEN and CDR2 is SYDVKM. The CDR3 has 16 residues. The CDR3 DNA follows: TGTGCCAGCAGTTTACCCAGCCCCCCCGGGGCCAACGTCCTGACTTTC. This sequence encodes CASSLPSPPGANVLTF.

This clonotype was detected ten times or more. This rearrangement joins TRBV7-8 to TRBJ1-5; 7 bases line up with TRBD1. J was trimmed by 4 bases and V by 3 bases; bases with no gene match: 6. There are 15 residues in the CDR3. CDR1 and CDR2 from the germline V gene are SGHVS and FQNEAQ. CDR3 sequence reads: CASSFPPQGNQPQHF. CDR3 coding DNA: TGTGCCAGCAGCTTCCCTCCACAGGGGAATCAGCCCCAGCATTTT. Using reference TRBV7-8 and TRBJ1-5 for the parts outside the CDR3, the full variable domain is GAGVSQSPRYKVAKRGQDVALRCDPISGHVSLFWYQQALGQGPEFLTYFQNEAQLDKSGLPSDRFFAERPEGSVSTLKIQRTQQEDSAVYLCASSFPPQGNQPQHFGDGTRLSIL.

This clonotype showed up many times. The chain has TRBV20-1 and TRBJ2-5; the D is unclear. The CDR3 has 12 residues. Germline lookup yields CDR1 DFQATT and CDR2 SNEGSKA (reference sequence). The germline V and J ends were trimmed by 0 bases and 5 bases, with 7 bases remaining between them. Written as DNA, the CDR3 is TGCAGTGCTAGAGAGAGGTCGGAGACCCAGTACTTC. Translation gives CSARERSETQYF.

Many counts were recorded for this clonotype. The chain's CDR3 is CASSPNTDGNTEAFF. The CDR3 bases are TGCGCCAGCAGCCCGAACACGGACGGGAACACTGAAGCTTTCTTT. The rearrangement joins TRBV5-1 to TRBJ1-1; D gene uncertain. There are 15 residues in the CDR3. Per germline, CDR1 SGHRS and CDR2 YFSETQ. Trimming cost V 4 bases and J 1 base, with 14 bases left between them.